The following is a T cell receptor beta chain sequence with its context. These data are taken from a study of shared clonotypes between healthy human individuals. At a deep level, the assay was run. What was sequenced on ten immunoSEQ deep assay plates was unsorted PBMC DNA. Using immunoSEQ multiplex PCR, the repertoire was profiled, and TCRdb retains in-frame clones only, with some absent. The table has about 480,000 clones, roughly 85% seen once. The CDR3 runs to 18 residues. The ends lost 4 bases at V and 1 base at J; junction bases unmatched: 6. Germline CDR1 SGHRS, CDR2 YFSETQ. Each of the donors was a healthy adult who was HIV-negative and had not had a recent acute infection or vaccination.

Material: PBMCs. The chain has TRBV5-1 and TRBJ2-2, with 14 bases aligning to TRBD2. The clonotype originates from a woman between 40 and 55 years old in good health. Some clones in this sample may be carry-over from other donors' samples. CDR3 in DNA: TGCGCCAGCAGCCAGGGACTAGCGGGAGAGGAGAACACCGGGGAGCTGTTTTTT. Its protein product is CASSQGLAGEENTGELFF.